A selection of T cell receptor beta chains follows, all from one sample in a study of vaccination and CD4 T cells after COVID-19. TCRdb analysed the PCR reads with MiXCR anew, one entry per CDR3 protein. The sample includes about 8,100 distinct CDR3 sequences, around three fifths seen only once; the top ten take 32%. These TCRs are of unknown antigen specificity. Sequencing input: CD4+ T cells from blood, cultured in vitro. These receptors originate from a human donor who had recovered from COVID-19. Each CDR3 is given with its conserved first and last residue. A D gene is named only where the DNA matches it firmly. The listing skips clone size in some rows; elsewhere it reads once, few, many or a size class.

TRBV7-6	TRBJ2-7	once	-	TGTGCTAGCAGCAGACGACGGGGGACGGACCAGTACTTC	CASSRRRGTDQYF
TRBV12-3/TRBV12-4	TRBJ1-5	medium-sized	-	TGTGCCACCCGGTACAGGCCCAATCAGCCCCAGCATTTT	CATRYRPNQPQHF
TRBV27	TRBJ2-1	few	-	TGTGCCAGCAGTTCTCAGTACAATGAGCAGTTCTTC	CASSSQYNEQFF
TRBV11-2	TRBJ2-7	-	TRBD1	TGTGCCAGCAGCTCCATAAACCGGGACAGGGGGCCGGGTCGCTACGAGCAGTACTTC	CASSSINRDRGPGRYEQYF
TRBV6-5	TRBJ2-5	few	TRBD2	TGTGCCAGCAGTTACCGAAAAGGACTAGCGCGAGAGACCCAGTACTTC	CASSYRKGLARETQYF
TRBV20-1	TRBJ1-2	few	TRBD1	TGCAGTGCTAGAGAAGGTCGGGCCAGGGGGTATAATGGCTACACCTTC	CSAREGRARGYNGYTF
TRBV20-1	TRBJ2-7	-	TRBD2	TGCAGTGCTAGAGGGGGACTATTCGCCGATTCCTACGAGCAGTACTTC	CSARGGLFADSYEQYF
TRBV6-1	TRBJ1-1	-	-	TGTGCCAGCAGGGACAGTAACCTGAACACTGAAGCTTTCTTT	CASRDSNLNTEAFF
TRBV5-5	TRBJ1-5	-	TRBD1	TGTGCCAGCAGCTCCGAAGGACAGGTCCAGCCCCAGCATTTT	CASSSEGQVQPQHF
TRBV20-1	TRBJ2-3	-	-	TGCAGTGCTTCGGGACTTTTGAGCACAGATACGCAGTATTTT	CSASGLLSTDTQYF
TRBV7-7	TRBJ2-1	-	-	TGTGCTAGCAGCCCAGGGCCTCAGTCCAATGAGCAGTTCTTC	CASSPGPQSNEQFF
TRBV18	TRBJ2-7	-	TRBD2	TGTGCCAGCTCACCCCTGGGACTAGCGGGAGGGCCCCACGAGCAGTACTTC	CASSPLGLAGGPHEQYF
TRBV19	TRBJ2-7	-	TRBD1	TGTGCCAGTAACGATCCCCAGGGGGCTGTCTACGAGCAGTACTTC	CASNDPQGAVYEQYF
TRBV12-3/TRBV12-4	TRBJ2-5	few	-	TGTGCCAGCAGCTCCAAGGTGACCCAGTACTTC	CASSSKVTQYF
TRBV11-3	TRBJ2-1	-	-	TGTGCCATCTGGGAGGCTGGGAACAATGAGCAGTTCTTC	CAIWEAGNNEQFF
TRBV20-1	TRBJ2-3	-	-	TGCAGTGCTGGGCTGGGGCCGAGCACAGATACGCAGTATTTT	CSAGLGPSTDTQYF
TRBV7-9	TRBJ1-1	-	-	TGTGCCAGAAGCTTGGTCAGGCGGTTGATGAACACTGAAGCTTTCTTT	CARSLVRRLMNTEAFF
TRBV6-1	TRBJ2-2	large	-	TGTGCCGCCGCCCGCCGCTATACCGGGACCAACACCGGGGAGCTGTTTTTT	CAAARRYTGTNTGELFF
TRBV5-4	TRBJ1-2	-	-	TGTGCCAGCAGCTTTTCAGGGAACTATGGCTACACCTTC	CASSFSGNYGYTF
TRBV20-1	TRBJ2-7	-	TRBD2	TGCAGTGCTCCTCAAACTAGCGGGGCTGGAAAGCAGTACTTC	CSAPQTSGAGKQYF
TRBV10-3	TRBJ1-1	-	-	TGTGCCATCAGCGCGCGGGGGGGCACCTTGAACACTGAAGCTTTCTTT	CAISARGGTLNTEAFF
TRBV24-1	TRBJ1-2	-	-	TGTGCCACCAGTGTAAATGGGAACTATGGCTACACCTTC	CATSVNGNYGYTF
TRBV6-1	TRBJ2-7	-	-	TGTGCCAGCAGTGAACTAGCAGGGACTCACGAGCAGTACTTC	CASSELAGTHEQYF
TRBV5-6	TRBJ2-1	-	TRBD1	TGTGCCAGCAGCTTGACAGGGGCCAATTTATACAATGAGCAGTTCTTC	CASSLTGANLYNEQFF
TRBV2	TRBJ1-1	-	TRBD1	TGTGCCAGCAGTAACAGGGGCTCGCTTGAAGCTTTCTTT	CASSNRGSLEAFF
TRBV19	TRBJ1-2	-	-	TGTGCCAGTAGTGCTGGCCTCGGGGGCATCTATGGCTACACCTTC	CASSAGLGGIYGYTF
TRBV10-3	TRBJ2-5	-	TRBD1	TGTGCCACACATAGAACCGGGGACAGCCAAGAGACCCAGTACTTC	CATHRTGDSQETQYF
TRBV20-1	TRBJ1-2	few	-	TGCAGTGCTAGAGGGATCAAAGGGTTTACCTATGGCTACACCTTC	CSARGIKGFTYGYTF
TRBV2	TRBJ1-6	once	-	TGTGCCAGCAGTGAAAGGGGCAGCTCCTATAATTCACCCCTCCACTTT	CASSERGSSYNSPLHF
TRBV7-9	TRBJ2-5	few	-	TGTGCCAGCAGCTTAGGATCGGCCCAGTACTTC	CASSLGSAQYF
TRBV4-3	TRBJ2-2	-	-	TGCGCCAGCAGCCAAGAACGGGGAGTGGGGGCGCGAGCCACCGGGGAGCTGTTTTTT	CASSQERGVGARATGELFF
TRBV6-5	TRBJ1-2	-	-	TGTGCCAGCAGTTACTCGTACGGACAAACCAACTATGGCTACACCTTC	CASSYSYGQTNYGYTF
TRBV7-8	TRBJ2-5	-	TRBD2	TGTGCCAGCAGCTCCCTGGTAGCGGGAGAGGGAGAGACCCAGTACTTC	CASSSLVAGEGETQYF
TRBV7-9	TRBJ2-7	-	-	TGTGCCAGCAGCTGGGCTGACGAGCAGTACTTC	CASSWADEQYF
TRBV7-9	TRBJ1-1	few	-	TGTGCCAGCAGCTCATACAGGGAGGTAGCTTTCTTT	CASSSYREVAFF
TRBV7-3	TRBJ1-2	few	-	TGTGCCAGCAGCACCCAACAAGGGGTTGCCTACACCTTC	CASSTQQGVAYTF
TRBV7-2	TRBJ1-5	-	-	TGTGCCAGCAGCTTAGTTATGCCAGGGGAATATAGCAATCAGCCCCAGCATTTT	CASSLVMPGEYSNQPQHF
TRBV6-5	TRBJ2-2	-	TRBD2	TGTGCCAGCAGTTGGCGTAGCGGGGTCGCCGGGGAGCTGTTTTTT	CASSWRSGVAGELFF
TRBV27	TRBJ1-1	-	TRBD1	TGTGCCAGCAGGGGTAACCGAGACAGGGGGAACACTGAAGCTTTCTTT	CASRGNRDRGNTEAFF
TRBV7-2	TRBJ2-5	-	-	TGTGCCAGCAGCTTATACCAGGGAGCGGAGACCCAGTACTTC	CASSLYQGAETQYF
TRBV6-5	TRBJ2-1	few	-	TGTGCCAGCAGTTTTCTTAATGAGCAGTTCTTC	CASSFLNEQFF
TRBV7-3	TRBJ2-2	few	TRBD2	TGTGCCAGCAGCCCTAGCGGGGGGGCGGCCGGGGAGCTGTTTTTT	CASSPSGGAAGELFF
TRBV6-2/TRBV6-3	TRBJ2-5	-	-	TGTGCCAGCAGTTACCCCGGGAAAGAGACCCAGTACTTC	CASSYPGKETQYF
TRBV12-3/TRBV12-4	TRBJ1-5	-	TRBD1	TGTGCCAGCAGTTCGTTCCTCCTCGGGACAGCTTCTTATCAGCCCCAGCATTTT	CASSSFLLGTASYQPQHF
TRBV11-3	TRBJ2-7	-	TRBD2	TGTGCCAGCAGCTACGGACTAGCGGGAGCCTACGAGCAGTACTTC	CASSYGLAGAYEQYF
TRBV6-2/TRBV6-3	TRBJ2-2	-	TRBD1	TGTGCCAGCACCCTAACAGGGGGCACCGGGGAGCTGTTTTTT	CASTLTGGTGELFF
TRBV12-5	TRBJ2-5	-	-	TGTGCTAGTGGTTTGGGTTGGAGTTCTGGGGAGACCCAGTACTTC	CASGLGWSSGETQYF
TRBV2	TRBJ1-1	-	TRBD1	TGTGCCAGCAGGGACAGGGTGCTTACAACTGAAGCTTTCTTT	CASRDRVLTTEAFF